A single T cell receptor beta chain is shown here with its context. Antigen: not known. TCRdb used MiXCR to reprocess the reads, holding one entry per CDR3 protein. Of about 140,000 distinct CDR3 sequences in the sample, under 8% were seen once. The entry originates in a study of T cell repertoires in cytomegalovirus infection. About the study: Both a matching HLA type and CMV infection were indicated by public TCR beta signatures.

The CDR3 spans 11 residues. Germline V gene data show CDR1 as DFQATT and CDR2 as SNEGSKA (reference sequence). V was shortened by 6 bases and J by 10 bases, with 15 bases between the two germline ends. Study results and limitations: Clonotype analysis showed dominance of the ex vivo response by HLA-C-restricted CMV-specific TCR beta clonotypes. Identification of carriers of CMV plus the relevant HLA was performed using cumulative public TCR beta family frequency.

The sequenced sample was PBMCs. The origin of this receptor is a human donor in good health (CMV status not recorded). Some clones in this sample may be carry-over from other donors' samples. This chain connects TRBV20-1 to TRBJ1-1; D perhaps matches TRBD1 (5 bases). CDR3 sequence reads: CSASGRTGAFF. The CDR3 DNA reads TGCAGTGCCTCCGGGCGCACAGGAGCTTTCTTT.